This T cell receptor (beta chain) was retrieved from a study of shared clonotypes between healthy human individuals. Study-level findings and limits: The naive CD4 repertoires of a handful of donors were compared, and roughly 5.1% of clonotypes were shared. Generation probabilities were higher for clonotypes shared across all four sorted-subset donors than for unshared ones. Genetic and exposure-history diversity was limited by the few donors. The study generally estimated greater richness for naive than memory subsets.

As to this clone: Antigen specificity is unknown.

J gave up 6 bases and V 2 bases, and 5 bases lay outside the gene matches. Germline lookup yields CDR1 PRHDT and CDR2 FYEKMQ (reference sequence). This CDR3 region has 16 residues. Clones were sequenced by immunoSEQ multiplex PCR, and TCRdb holds only the in-frame ones, with some missing. This sample has about 600,000 clones, with about 98% found just once. Terminally differentiated effector memory CD45RA+ cells were excluded by CCR7 positive selection of CD45RO-negative cells. The chain recombines TRBV13 with TRBJ2-7; 15 bases fit TRBD2. The source material was naive CD8+ T cells sorted from blood. This TCR was sampled from a young man in good health. In DNA, the CDR3 is TGTGCCAGCAGCTTATATGGGGGACTAGCGGGAGGCGAGCAGTACTTC. Residues: CASSLYGGLAGGEQYF.